This TCR beta chain is drawn from a study of shared clonotypes between healthy human individuals (dated by TCRdb to about 2020). Background on the whole study: A couple of women and three men aged 18 to 49 years were included in the cohort. Libraries were prepared and TCR repertoires were sequenced by different laboratories using diverse techniques, in order to increase sequencing depth and limit assay-specific biases. Per donor, three plates each were used for CD4 naive and CD4 memory, two for CD8 naive, and one for CD8 memory. Leukapheresis yielded between about 0.94 and 9 billion PBMCs per donor. To estimate repertoire size and how much clonotype sharing occurs between individuals, the study deeply sequenced the blood TCR repertoires of 5 or 6 healthy adults.

The CDR3 starts with the cysteine, ends with the phenylalanine, and has 15 residues. Only the CDR3 part of the read is kept: 45 bases, read in frame from the first base. According to the germline V gene, CDR1 reads MGHRA and CDR2 reads YSYEKL. Compared with germline, V lacks 2 bases and J lacks 4 bases; bases without a gene match: 7. TCR CDR3 regions were amplified from genomic DNA by multiplex PCR using the deep immunoSEQ assay. Genomic DNA extracted from each cell subset was distributed evenly over all wells of several immunoSEQ 96-well plates, and each plate served as one replicate. For sorted subsets, 200 to 250 ng of genomic DNA, equivalent to 30,000 or so T cell genomes, went into each replicate PCR. Purified libraries were measured with a Qubit 3.0 fluorometer, size-checked on a Bioanalyzer 2100, and measured again with the KAPA Library Quantification kit. Every immunoSEQ 96-well plate was sequenced on a dedicated single-read 150-cycle Illumina NextSeq 550 flow cell. On the authors' methods: Because only junctional sequences without quality scores were contained in the immunoSEQ output, filtering matching that applied to full-length reads could not be performed. Sequences were annotated with PyIR, a Python wrapper for IgBLAST v1.9, and V/J genes and CDR3 were assigned using IMGT germline references. Reads were filtered out if the reads had weak V/J assignments (E-value above 1e-6), no CDR3, stop codons, out-of-frame junctions, or ambiguous translated residues. V3J clonotypes were defined as sequences sharing the same inferred V gene, J gene, and CDR3 amino acid sequence. Percentage overlap between repertoires was calculated by dividing the number of shared unique clonotypes by the size of the smaller repertoire. Three approaches were used to assess repertoire richness: RTK rarefaction, the Chao1 estimator, and Recon v2.1 estimates of unobserved clonotypes. For all TCRbeta clonotypes obtained by the gDNA method from a few donors, generation probabilities were computed with OLGA. TCRdb mirrors the immuneACCESS table, restricted to in-frame sequences. Some clones are absent from its copies; in checked studies, under half trace to an unresolved V gene, and the reason for the others is unknown. The D gene and trimming were derived from the DNA, and the V and J assignments and clone size from that table. Here the sample has millions of clones; approximately 94% occur a single time. The ten largest make up around 0.14% of the sample.

A remark on this clone: No cognate antigen has been identified for it. No per-base quality is available; no much larger clone lies one base away.

Donors were healthy HIV-negative adults with no recently reported acute infections or vaccinations. Every donor was a Caucasian adult residing in Nashville, Tennessee, USA. CD4+ T cells were enriched by magnetic negative selection, after which naive cells were positively selected on CD45RA and the negative fraction was taken as the memory subset. Blood was obtained by leukapheresis, after which PBMCs were separated by Ficoll-Histopaque density gradient centrifugation and cryopreserved in liquid nitrogen vapor phase. Purity and quantity of every magnetically sorted T cell population were checked by analytical flow cytometry. From each sorted fraction, genomic DNA was isolated and quantified by UV absorbance on a Nanodrop 2000c. Study-wide findings and limitations: Sampling was restricted to blood, and TCR repertoires in tissues likely differ from the TCR repertoires found in blood. Because the study included only a small number of donors, the genetic and exposure-history diversity represented was limited. Sharing across a handful of donors was observed for approximately 5% of naive CD4, less than 4% of naive CD8, 2.3% of memory CD4, and about 0.4% of memory CD8 clonotypes. Incomplete sequencing was indicated by rarefaction of sorted-subset datasets, despite the large sequencing depth. Pairwise subsampling led to the expectation that sequencing depth would affect the degree of clonotype sharing among donors. Naive subsets generally had larger estimated clonotype richness than memory subsets did. Higher generation probabilities were observed for clonotypes shared by all four sorted-subset donors than for non-shared clonotypes.

This clonotype originated in a man between 18 and 29 years old in good health. In this chain, TRBV4-1 is recombined with TRBJ2-7, with 8 junctional bases fitting TRBD1. The sample comprised naive CD4+ T cells sorted from blood. The cell subset or site label corresponds to: CD45RA+ positively selected. DNA sequence: TGCGCCAGCAGCCAACCGGCCAGGGGGCGGTACGAGCAGTACTTC. This sequence encodes CASSQPARGRYEQYF.